The clone carrying this T cell receptor beta chain was seen only a few times. Antigen unknown. TCRdb re-called the RT-PCR reads through MiXCR, storing one row per CDR3 protein. The repertoire holds 600,000 to 850,000 distinct CDR3 sequences, with 14% as singletons. The record originates from a study of response to subunit inactivated influenza vaccine. Overall study results and limits: Each seasonal influenza vaccination recruits few new T cells, the authors suggested.

The sequenced sample was PBMCs from blood, obtained roughly 2 weeks before vaccination. This TCR was sampled from a man between 50 and 59 years old who received an inactivated influenza vaccine.

The CDR3 sequence is CASSLGPGQPSNQPQHF. CDR3 bases: TGTGCCAGCAGCTTAGGTCCGGGACAGCCTAGCAATCAGCCCCAGCATTTT. The V call is TRBV7-9, the J call TRBJ1-5; 7 bases match TRBD1. This CDR3 has 17 amino acids. With 1 base clipped from V and 0 bases from J, the junction kept 6 bases outside the gene matches. Germline V gene data show CDR1 as SEHNR and CDR2 as FQNEAQ (reference sequence). The full variable domain, completed using reference TRBV7-9 and TRBJ1-5, is DTGVSQNPRHKITKRGQNVTFRCDPISEHNRLYWYRQTLGQGPEFLTYFQNEAQLEKSRLLSDRFSAERPKGSFSTLEIQRTEQGDSAMYLCASSLGPGQPSNQPQHFGDGTRLSIL.